This paragraph reports one T cell receptor beta chain. Its antigen remains unknown. Some clones are missing from TCRdb's copy, which holds only in-frame ones; the method was immunoSEQ multiplex PCR. This table has tens of thousands of clones, about four fifths appearing once. The time point was: week 35, safety follow-up. What each vaccine dose contained was 300 ug of mutant IDH1 20-mer peptide, accompanied by topical imiquimod. There were eight vaccinations for patients, given in weeks 1, 3, 5, 7, 11, 15, 19 and 23. Germline values: CDR1 SGHDT, CDR2 YYEEEE. There are 17 residues in the CDR3. Trimming removed 4 bases at V and 4 bases at J, with 23 bases between. This entry is derived from a study of a mutant IDH1 vaccine in newly diagnosed glioma. Study as a whole: Vaccination was launched 4-6 weeks after radiotherapy alone, or with temozolomide cycles. Patients' prior therapy spanned radiotherapy, temozolomide, or both; most underwent both. The study's findings and limits: Top-clonotype changes in peripheral T cells seemed unrelated to pseudoprogression.

J is TRBJ1-1 and V is TRBV5-6, with D unclear. This sample comprised PBMCs, obtained from a glioma patient whose treatment included an IDH1 peptide vaccine. The TCR originated in a middle-aged man with glioma. The CDR3 DNA reads as TGTGCCAGCAGCCCGTTCCTAGGGTATGCTTTGGCCACTGAAGCTTTCTTT. This codes for CASSPFLGYALATEAFF.